Listed here are 17 T cell receptor beta chains from one sample, sequenced in a study of CD8 T cells in Susac syndrome. An amount of RNA that ranged from roughly 0.5 to 1 ug was reverse transcribed with random hexamers. TCRdb reprocessed the immunoSEQ multiplex PCR reads with MiXCR, giving one entry per CDR3 protein. The data show 85,000 to 90,000 distinct CDR3 sequences, around 93% seen once. Sequenced: CD8+ T cells from PBMCs. The receptor set was obtained from a human donor in good health.

This sequence joins TRBV19 and TRBJ1-1; 12 bases fit TRBD1. Losses at the gene ends were 7 bases for V and 1 base for J; bases not matched to a gene: 7. The germline CDR1 and CDR2 sequences are LNHDA and SQIVND (reference sequence). This CDR3 contains 16 residues. CDR3 nucleotide sequence: TGTGCCAGTACCCCTGGGACAGGGGGCGCGAACACTGAAGCTTTCTTT. Its protein is CASTPGTGGANTEAFF.

The chain links TRBV7-3 to TRBJ2-3, with a possible D match to TRBD2 (6 bases). Trimming removed 2 bases from V and 1 base from J, with 13 bases in between. Germline V gene sequence: CDR1 SGHTA, CDR2 FQGTGA. There are 16 residues in the CDR3. CDR3 residues: CASSLLGGTGTDTQYF. The CDR3 region has the DNA TGTGCCAGCAGCTTACTGGGGGGTACAGGCACAGATACGCAGTATTTT.

This rearrangement joins TRBV15 to TRBJ2-2; possible D gene TRBD1, 6 bases. V dropped 6 bases and J dropped 1 base, with 9 bases sitting between them. Germline CDR1 reads LNHNV; CDR2 reads YYDKDF (reference sequence). The CDR3 spans 14 residues. The CDR3 DNA reads TGTGCCACCAGAGACAGGCAGAACACCGGGGAGCTGTTTTTT. Protein: CATRDRQNTGELFF.

This clonotype occurred a few times. V and J are TRBV3-1 and TRBJ2-1, with 8 bases lining up with TRBD1. Germline V CDR1 and CDR2: LGHDT, YNNKEL (reference sequence). After removal of 4 bases from V and 4 bases from J, the junction contained 6 bases not matched to a gene. The CDR3 consists of 15 residues. The CDR3 DNA is TGTGCCAGCAGCCTAGGACAGGGACTTTACAATGAGCAGTTCTTC. This translates into CASSLGQGLYNEQFF.

This chain links TRBV29-1 with TRBJ2-1, with TRBD2 as a possible D gene (5 bases). The germline V and J ends were trimmed by 0 bases and 7 bases, with 10 bases remaining between them. Germline CDR1 reads SQVTM; CDR2 reads ANQGSEA. This CDR3 is 13 amino acids long. The CDR3 spells CSVEDPQRNEQFF. CDR3 sequence (DNA): TGCAGCGTTGAAGATCCCCAGCGGAATGAGCAGTTCTTC.

The V gene is TRBV5-6, the J gene TRBJ2-1; 9 nucleotides match TRBD1. CDR1 is SGHDT, CDR2 YYEEEE, per germline. V shed 3 bases, J shed 0 bases, and the junction held 1 base outside the gene matches. This CDR3 region has 15 residues. In DNA, the CDR3 is TGTGCCAGCAGCTCGGACAGGGGCTCCTACAATGAGCAGTTCTTC. Residues: CASSSDRGSYNEQFF.

This chain links TRBV15 with TRBJ2-5; D is possibly TRBD2 (6 bases). Trimming pared 3 bases from V and 4 bases from J, leaving 12 bases between. The CDR3 consists of 14 residues. Germline V gene lookup returns CDR1 LNHNV and CDR2 YYDKDF (reference sequence). The CDR3 sequence: CATSRTGGIETQYF. The CDR3 DNA is TGTGCCACCAGCAGGACTGGGGGGATAGAGACCCAGTACTTC.

The CDR3 nucleotides read TGTGCCAGTAGTAACAGGGCCGTTGGGACCGGTGAGCAGTACTTC. Translation: CASSNRAVGTGEQYF. The J gene is TRBJ2-7, the V gene TRBV19; D might be TRBD1 (6 bases). Germline V gene sequence: CDR1 LNHDA, CDR2 SQIVND (reference sequence). The CDR3 runs to 15 residues. The ends were cut back, 4 bases at V and 7 bases at J, with 20 bases in the middle.

This clonotype was detected a few times. The chain uses TRBV12-3 or TRBV12-4 and TRBJ2-5, with TRBD2 matching 11 bases. The CDR3 runs to 15 residues. Trimming took 3 bases from V and 4 from J; bases not matched to a gene: 4. In DNA, the CDR3 is TGTGCCAGCAGTTTCGGGACTAGCGGCTCAGAGACCCAGTACTTC. This translates into CASSFGTSGSETQYF.

The chain employs TRBV10-3 and TRBJ2-2; TRBD1 agrees at 9 bases. This CDR3 has 16 residues. Germline CDR1 reads ENHRY; CDR2 reads SYGVKD. Trimming cost V 6 bases and J 2 bases; bases outside gene matches: 7. The CDR3 nucleotides are TGTGCCATCAGGGACCGGGACAGGGAAAACACCGGGGAGCTGTTTTTT. Protein sequence: CAIRDRDRENTGELFF.

The chain has TRBV3-1 and TRBJ1-2, with no clear D. The CDR3 spans 14 residues. Germline V gives CDR1 LGHDT, CDR2 YNNKEL (reference sequence). Trimming left V 4 bases short and J 4 bases short, with 13 bases between. The CDR3 bases are TGTGCCAGCAGCCCCCGACGGGTCCTCTATGGCTACACCTTC. Amino acids: CASSPRRVLYGYTF.

The chain carries TRBV7-6 and TRBJ1-4; D not certain. The CDR3 length is 13 residues. CDR1 SGHVS and CDR2 FNYEAQ come from the germline V gene. Deletions cut 5 bases from V and 5 bases from J, with 9 bases between. CDR3 in amino acids: CASSVSRNEKLFF. CDR3 nucleotide sequence: TGTGCCAGCAGCGTTAGTCGGAATGAAAAACTGTTTTTT.

J is TRBJ1-5 and V is TRBV5-6, with 12 bases lining up with TRBD1. Unmatched junction bases numbered 6, after V lost 4 bases and J lost 7 bases. The CDR3 extends over 15 amino acids. Per germline, CDR1 SGHDT and CDR2 YYEEEE. As DNA, the CDR3 is TGTGCCAGCAGCCTGGGGACAGGGGGCGCCCAGCCCCAGCATTTT. This translates into CASSLGTGGAQPQHF.

CDR3 sequence: CASSLDRSYEQYF. DNA for the CDR3: TGTGCCAGCAGTCTAGACCGCTCCTACGAGCAGTACTTC. This chain connects TRBV12-3 or TRBV12-4 to TRBJ2-7; D unclear. V was pared by 5 bases and J by 0 bases, with 8 bases between. The CDR3 is made up of 13 amino acids.

The rearrangement uses TRBV13 and TRBJ2-7, with D unclear. The CDR3 runs 15 residues. The germline V and J ends were trimmed by 4 bases and 3 bases, with 16 bases remaining between them. Germline loops: CDR1 PRHDT, CDR2 FYEKMQ (reference sequence). The CDR3 region is CASSSPSLPNYEQYF. The CDR3 bases are TGTGCCAGCAGCTCCCCCAGTTTGCCTAACTACGAGCAGTACTTC. Complete variable domain (other parts from reference TRBV13 and TRBJ2-7): AAGVIQSPRHLIKEKRETATLKCYPIPRHDTVYWYQQGPGQDPQFLISFYEKMQSDKGSIPDRFSAQQFSDYHSELNMSSLELGDSALYFCASSSPSLPNYEQYFGPGTRLTVT.

This chain connects TRBV30 to TRBJ1-1, with 7 bases identical to TRBD1. Per germline, CDR1 GTSNPN and CDR2 SVGIG (reference sequence). Trimming took 2 bases from V and 0 from J; bases not matched to a gene: 9. The CDR3 has 16 residues. CDR3 coding DNA: TGTGCCTGGAGTTTTCAGGGGGTTTCAATGAACACTGAAGCTTTCTTT. It translates to CAWSFQGVSMNTEAFF.

The CDR3 coding sequence is TGCGCCAGCAGCCAAGCTTTAGGACAGCCCCAGCATTTT. Amino acid sequence: CASSQALGQPQHF. The V and J genes are TRBV4-1 and TRBJ1-5; no firm D call. The CDR3 has 13 amino acids. The germline V gene has CDR1 MGHRA and CDR2 YSYEKL. V lost 1 base, J lost 7 bases, and 8 bases lay in between.